This T cell receptor beta chain appears in the sequencing data of a study of shared clonotypes between healthy human individuals. In the study overall: Three plates each covered CD4 naive and memory; CD8 naive two, CD8 memory one.

This clone appeared once. The CDR3 is made up of 17 amino acids. The V end was cut by 0 bases, the J end by 5 bases, with 16 bases between. The germline V gene encodes CDR1 SGHNT and CDR2 YENEEA. The method was immunoSEQ multiplex PCR; TCRdb's version includes in-frame clones alone and lacks a portion of them. The table has millions of clones, 85% to 95% seen once; the top ten hold under 0.45%. Splitting the CD4+ cells yielded a CD45RA+ naive subset and a CD45RA-negative memory subset. The receptor's source is a man aged 18-30 years in good health. Some clones in this sample may be carry-over from other donors' samples. The chain carries TRBV11-3 and TRBJ2-2; no firm D call. Input material: naive CD4+ T cells from PBMCs. Documented subset: CD45RA+ positively selected. The CDR3 DNA follows: TGTGCCAGCAGCTTAGATCGCTGGCAGTCTAGTACCGGGGAGCTGTTTTTT. Residues: CASSLDRWQSSTGELFF.